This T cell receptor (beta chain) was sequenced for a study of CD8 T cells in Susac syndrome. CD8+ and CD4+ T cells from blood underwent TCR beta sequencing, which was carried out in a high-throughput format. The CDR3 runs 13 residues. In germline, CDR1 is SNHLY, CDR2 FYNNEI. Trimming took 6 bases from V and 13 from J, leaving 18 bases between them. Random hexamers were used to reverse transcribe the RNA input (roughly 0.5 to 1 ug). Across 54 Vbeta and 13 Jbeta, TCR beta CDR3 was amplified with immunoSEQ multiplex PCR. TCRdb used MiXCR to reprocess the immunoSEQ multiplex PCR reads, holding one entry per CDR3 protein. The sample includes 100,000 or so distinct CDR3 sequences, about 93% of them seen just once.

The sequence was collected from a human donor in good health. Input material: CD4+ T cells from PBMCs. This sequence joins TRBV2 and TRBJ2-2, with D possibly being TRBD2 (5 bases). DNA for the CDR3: TGTGCCAGCAGCCGTAACGGACTGGAGGCGCTGTTTTTT. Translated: CASSRNGLEALFF.